These 20 T cell receptor beta chains originate from one sample sequenced in a study of early T cells in non-severe SARS-CoV-2 infection. One entry per CDR3 protein, called by TCRdb with MiXCR from the 5' RACE reads. The table shows about 45,000 distinct CDR3 sequences, with 9.5% to 15% occurring only once. Material for sequencing was whole blood. These receptors were taken from an adult who was a healthcare worker with PCR-confirmed SARS-CoV-2 infection or an uninfected control (not recorded which).

The chain joins TRBV6-6 to TRBJ2-5, with D possibly being TRBD1 (5 bases). V lost 2 bases, J lost 1 base, and 14 bases lay in between. Germline V gene lookup returns CDR1 MNHNY and CDR2 SVGAGI (reference sequence). The CDR3 spans 16 residues. Written as DNA, the CDR3 is TGTGCCAGCAGTTACCGATCAGGGAAAAGCCAAGAGACCCAGTACTTC. Translated, it gives CASSYRSGKSQETQYF.

This clonotype was recorded at least ten times. The V and J genes are TRBV6-2 or TRBV6-3 and TRBJ2-5; maybe TRBD2 (5 bases). V lost 5 bases to trimming and J lost 7 bases, with 11 bases between them. Germline assignment: CDR1 MNHEY and CDR2 SVGEGT. The CDR3 extends over 12 amino acids. CDR3 loop: CASSDYPGTQYF. For the CDR3, the DNA is TGTGCCAGCAGTGACTACCCAGGGACCCAGTACTTC.

This clonotype was recorded at least ten times. The chain couples TRBV18 to TRBJ2-3, with D hard to call. V lost 5 bases to trimming and J lost 5 bases, with 5 bases between them. CDR1 KGHSH and CDR2 LQKENI come from the germline V gene. The CDR3 loop spans 11 amino acids. The CDR3 is CASSAQDTQYF. CDR3 DNA sequence: TGTGCCAGCTCAGCCCAAGATACGCAGTATTTT.

This chain joins TRBV11-2 and TRBJ2-7; tentative D call: TRBD2 (5 bases). This CDR3 region has 13 residues. Per germline, CDR1 SGHAT and CDR2 FQNNGV. Trimming took off 2 bases at V and 3 bases at J, with 8 bases between the two ends. The CDR3 DNA follows: TGTGCCAGCAGCTTAAGCGGCTACTACGAGCAGTACTTC. Encoded protein: CASSLSGYYEQYF.

V and J are TRBV4-3 and TRBJ2-3, with 9 bases matching TRBD2. CDR1 is LGHNA, CDR2 YSLEER, per germline. The CDR3 covers 16 residues. The junction had 9 bases not matched to a gene; V was cut back by 5 bases and J by 3 bases. The CDR3 protein is CASSVFGSGGTDTQYF. Written as DNA, the CDR3 is TGCGCCAGCAGCGTCTTCGGTAGCGGGGGTACAGATACGCAGTATTTT.

This clonotype was counted only a few times. The chain links TRBV7-9 to TRBJ1-2, with 8 bases aligning to TRBD1. Per the germline V gene, CDR1 is SEHNR and CDR2 is FQNEAQ (reference sequence). V trimming: 7 bases; J trimming: 5 bases; junction bases outside the gene matches: 9. This CDR3 region has 14 residues. For the CDR3, the DNA is TGTGCCAGCACGACAGGGACAGGTTTTTATGGCTACACCTTC. It codes for CASTTGTGFYGYTF.

The chain couples TRBV20-1 to TRBJ1-2; a weak D match, TRBD1 (5 bases). Germline assignment: CDR1 DFQATT and CDR2 SNEGSKA (reference sequence). Trimming removed 0 bases from V and 7 bases from J, with 12 bases in between. The CDR3 loop spans 13 amino acids. CDR3 residues: CSARDGGVVGYTF. For the CDR3, the DNA is TGCAGTGCTAGAGATGGAGGGGTGGTTGGCTACACCTTC.

In its sample, this clonotype was seen many times. V usage is TRBV7-2 and J usage is TRBJ2-1; D tentatively reads TRBD1 or TRBD2 (9 bases each). Germline V gene data show CDR1 as SGHTA and CDR2 as FQGNSA. The V gene lost 5 bases and the J gene lost 6 bases, with 38 bases spanning the gap. The CDR3 loop spans 22 amino acids. CDR3 DNA sequence: TGTGCCAGCAGCCCCCGCACCGGGACAGGGTTTTCGCGGGAGGGCCCCATCAATGAGCAGTTCTTC. Translation gives CASSPRTGTGFSREGPINEQFF. The whole variable domain, remainder taken from reference TRBV7-2 and TRBJ2-1, is GAGVSQSPSNKVTEKGKDVELRCDPISGHTALYWYRQSLGQGLEFLIYFQGNSAPDKSGLPSDRFSAERTGGSVSTLTIQRTQQEDSAVYLCASSPRTGTGFSREGPINEQFFGPGTRLTVL.

The rearrangement uses TRBV5-1 and TRBJ2-7, with D possibly being TRBD1 or TRBD2 (5 bases each). Trimming left V 1 base short and J 11 bases short, with 19 bases between. The CDR3 has 14 residues. Germline V gene data show CDR1 as SGHRS and CDR2 as YFSETQ. The CDR3 reads CASSLKMPGREEYF. DNA of the CDR3: TGCGCCAGCAGCTTGAAGATGCCGGGGCGTGAGGAGTACTTC.

The chain couples TRBV29-1 to TRBJ1-1; TRBD1 is a possible D gene (6 bases). There are 11 residues in the CDR3. Germline V gives CDR1 SQVTM, CDR2 ANQGSEA. V lost 4 bases to trimming and J lost 5 bases, with 8 bases between them. The CDR3 nucleotides are TGCAGCGTTGGCCAGGGGACTGAAGCTTTCTTT. Protein sequence: CSVGQGTEAFF.

The chain recombines TRBV6-5 with TRBJ2-7; TRBD1 matches at 9 bases. Germline trimming cut 6 bases from V and 1 base from J; bases unmatched to any gene: 4. The CDR3 sequence is 14 residues long. Germline lookup yields CDR1 MNHEY and CDR2 SVGAGI. CDR3 DNA sequence: TGTGCCAGCAGCCAACAGGGGGCTTCCTACGAGCAGTACTTC. This sequence encodes CASSQQGASYEQYF.

J is TRBJ2-5 and V is TRBV7-3; 13 nucleotides match TRBD2. The V gene's germline CDR1 is SGHTA and CDR2 FQGTGA. The CDR3 sequence is 15 residues long. V dropped 4 bases and J dropped 5; count of bases not matched to a gene: 4. The CDR3 nucleotides read TGTGCCAGCAGCTATACTAGCGGGGGGGCCGAGACCCAGTACTTC. Its translation is CASSYTSGGAETQYF.

This clonotype was seen repeatedly, ten times or more. The chain uses TRBV18 and TRBJ1-1; 8 bases are shared with TRBD1. Germline V gives CDR1 KGHSH, CDR2 LQKENI. The CDR3 is made up of 15 amino acids. J lost 5 bases, V lost 1 base, and 6 bases had no gene match. The CDR3 region is CASSPLDRGYTEAFF. The CDR3 DNA is TGTGCCAGCTCACCACTCGACAGGGGTTATACTGAAGCTTTCTTT.

This clonotype was recorded at least ten times. The V and J genes are TRBV6-5 and TRBJ1-1; D not resolved. CDR1 is MNHEY and CDR2 is SVGAGI in the germline V gene. V was cut by 0 bases and J by 3 bases, with 8 bases left in between. The CDR3 length is 14 residues. This CDR3 is CASSYSTGDTEAFF. The CDR3 nucleotides read TGTGCCAGCAGTTACTCGACGGGAGACACTGAAGCTTTCTTT.

This clonotype was detected ten times or more. The chain recombines TRBV29-1 with TRBJ1-2, with D uncertain. From germline, CDR1 is SQVTM and CDR2 ANQGSEA. Trimming cost V 4 bases and J 5 bases, with 11 bases left between them. The CDR3 totals 12 residues. DNA of the CDR3: TGCAGCGTTGGGGTGACGGGTTATGGCTACACCTTC. It translates to CSVGVTGYGYTF.

This clonotype has at least ten counts. The CDR3 region has the DNA TGTGCCAGTAGTATCATGGGTAACACCGGGGAGCTGTTTTTT. Translating it yields CASSIMGNTGELFF. The chain links TRBV19 to TRBJ2-2; D uncertain. The CDR3 loop spans 14 amino acids. Germline CDR1 is LNHDA and CDR2 is SQIVND (reference sequence). V was shortened by 3 bases and J by 2 bases, with 7 bases between the two germline ends. Drawing the rest from reference TRBV19 and TRBJ2-2, the complete variable domain is DGGITQSPKYLFRKEGQNVTLSCEQNLNHDAMYWYRQDPGQGLRLIYYSQIVNDFQKGDIAEGYSVSREKKESFPLTVTSAQKNPTAFYLCASSIMGNTGELFFGEGSRLTVL.

V usage is TRBV29-1 and J usage is TRBJ2-3; a possible D gene is TRBD1 (5 bases). The CDR3 is 14 amino acids. V dropped 0 bases and J dropped 8 bases, with 15 bases sitting between them. Germline assignment: CDR1 SQVTM and CDR2 ANQGSEA. This CDR3 is CSVEDRRVHVTQYF. Here the CDR3 DNA reads TGCAGCGTTGAAGATCGCAGGGTGCATGTTACGCAGTATTTT.

This clonotype was found many times. The V and J genes are TRBV12-3 or TRBV12-4 and TRBJ2-6, with 7 bases aligning to TRBD1. V was pared by 6 bases and J by 4 bases, with 6 bases of the junction left unmatched. The CDR3 has 15 amino acids. For the CDR3, the DNA is TGTGCCAGCAGGACGACAGGGTACGGGGCCAACGTCCTGACTTTC. This gives the protein CASRTTGYGANVLTF.

The sample holds many counts of this clonotype. The chain links TRBV20-1 to TRBJ1-2; D may be TRBD1 (6 bases). V lost 1 base to trimming and J lost 5 bases, with 14 bases between them. This CDR3 has 14 residues. Germline V CDR1 and CDR2: DFQATT, SNEGSKA (reference sequence). The CDR3 loop reads CSARGGQATYGYTF. CDR3 DNA: TGCAGTGCTAGAGGGGGGCAGGCAACGTATGGCTACACCTTC.

This chain connects TRBV7-2 to TRBJ2-3; tentatively, D is TRBD1 (6 bases). The V end lost 5 bases, the J end lost 3 bases, and 15 bases lay between the germline ends. The CDR3 is 15 amino acids. Germline V gives CDR1 SGHTA, CDR2 FQGNSA. The CDR3 reads CASSRQDPWTDTQYF. CDR3 nucleotide sequence: TGTGCCAGCAGCAGACAGGACCCCTGGACAGATACGCAGTATTTT.